Sequencing of this T cell receptor beta chain was carried out in a study of CDR3 diversity in severe acne. TCRdb itself ran the PCR reads through MiXCR, one entry per CDR3 protein. Among fewer than 90,000 distinct CDR3 sequences, around 49% were seen once, and the ten largest hold 14%. The V gene lost 5 bases and the J gene lost 1 base, with 5 bases spanning the gap. The CDR3 runs 12 residues. Looked up from germline, CDR1 is SEHNR and CDR2 is FQNEAQ (reference sequence). Many counts were recorded for this clonotype. The receptor comes from a male donor in good health, without acne. The V call is TRBV7-9, the J call TRBJ1-1, with D unclear. Sequences were obtained from blood. This CDR3 reads CASSPTNTEAFF. The CDR3 DNA sequence: TGTGCCAGCAGCCCCACGAACACTGAAGCTTTCTTT. The variable domain in full, with the rest retrieved from reference TRBV7-9 and TRBJ1-1, is DTGVSQNPRHKITKRGQNVTFRCDPISEHNRLYWYRQTLGQGPEFLTYFQNEAQLEKSRLLSDRFSAERPKGSFSTLEIQRTEQGDSAMYLCASSPTNTEAFFGQGTRLTVV.